The 27 T cell receptor beta chains in this list originate from one sample, sequenced in a study of cytomegalovirus exposure and HLA in healthy donors (dated by TCRdb to about 2017). Library prep was done by the immunoSEQ multiplex PCR assay. A mixture of 60 forward primers for TCR Vbeta segments and 13 reverse primers for TCR Jbeta segments was used in the multiplex PCR. The immuneACCESS repertoire file appears here via TCRdb, limited to in-frame rearrangements. These files lack a portion of the clones; in checked studies, under half of the deficit traces to unresolved V genes, and the cause of the others is not known. In this sample the table shows over 100,000 clones, around four fifths of which occur a single time. The ten largest clones represent approximately 1.4% of the sample. Sequenced material: PBMCs. These receptors all stem from a man aged 35 to 55 in good health and CMV-seronegative.

This chain links TRBV7-3 with TRBJ2-1; 9 nucleotides match TRBD2. The V and J ends lost 0 bases and 9 bases, in that order; junction bases with no gene match: 9. This CDR3 comprises 16 residues. Germline V gene sequence: CDR1 SGHTA, CDR2 FQGTGA. This CDR3 reads CASSLTGGRASPEQFF. DNA for the CDR3: TGTGCCAGCAGCTTAACGGGCGGGAGGGCCTCCCCTGAGCAGTTCTTC.

The rearrangement links TRBV2 to TRBJ2-7, with D possibly matching TRBD2 (5 bases). V gave up 0 bases and J gave up 5 bases, with 14 bases separating them. Germline-derived CDR1 and CDR2 are SNHLY and FYNNEI. This CDR3 spans 15 amino acids. This chain's CDR3 is CASSEATRATHEQYF. The CDR3 DNA is TGTGCCAGCAGTGAAGCAACGAGGGCCACTCACGAGCAGTACTTC.

This clone appeared once. At one end the junction does not follow the germline gene, possibly because of a read error. V usage is TRBV7-9 and J usage is TRBJ1-1; D remains unclear. The germline CDR1 and CDR2 sequences are SEHNR and FQNEAQ (reference sequence). The CDR3 length is 15 residues. CDR3 sequence reads: CSSSLSESMNTEAFF. CDR3 DNA sequence: TGTTCCAGCAGCTTAAGTGAGTCTATGAACACTGAAGCTTTCTTT.

The chain couples TRBV19 to TRBJ2-3; D not certain. V lost 6 bases to trimming and J lost 0 bases, with 7 bases between them. CDR3 length: 13 amino acids. Looked up from germline, CDR1 is LNHDA and CDR2 is SQIVND (reference sequence). As DNA, the CDR3 is TGTGCCAGTAGACGCGCCAGCACAGATACGCAGTATTTT. Protein product: CASRRASTDTQYF.

This sequence joins TRBV28 and TRBJ1-4; TRBD1 agrees at 10 bases. The germline V gene encodes CDR1 MDHEN and CDR2 SYDVKM. The CDR3 runs 14 residues. The junction had 5 bases not matched to a gene; V was cut back by 5 bases and J by 8 bases. The DNA of the CDR3 is TGTGCCAGCAGTCAGACAGGGGGCGGCGAAAAACTGTTTTTT. This translates into CASSQTGGGEKLFF.

The V gene is TRBV19, the J gene TRBJ1-2, with D possibly matching TRBD1 (6 bases). Per the germline V gene, CDR1 is LNHDA and CDR2 is SQIVND (reference sequence). V was trimmed by 3 bases and J by 4 bases, leaving 12 bases between them. CDR3 length: 14 residues. Here the CDR3 DNA reads TGTGCCAGTAGTATTGGCAGGGGCGGCTATGGCTACACCTTC. This encodes CASSIGRGGYGYTF.

This clone was detected only a few times. The rearrangement joins TRBV5-4 to TRBJ2-7; TRBD1 aligns across 8 bases. This CDR3 is built from 15 residues. Germline trimming cut 4 bases from V and 2 bases from J; bases unmatched to any gene: 8. From germline, CDR1 is SGHNT and CDR2 YYREEE (reference sequence). Written as DNA, the CDR3 is TGTGCCAGCAGCAGCACCGACAGGGGTGCCTACGAGCAGTACTTC. Its protein product is CASSSTDRGAYEQYF.

J is TRBJ1-2 and V is TRBV7-2; possibly TRBD1 for D (6 bases). The V gene lost 6 bases and the J gene lost 2 bases, with 19 bases spanning the gap. From germline, CDR1 is SGHTA and CDR2 FQGNSA. The CDR3 is made up of 16 amino acids. CDR3 nucleotides: TGTGCCAGCAGACCCAGCACTGGGGGCGCAAACTATGGCTACACCTTC. It is translated as CASRPSTGGANYGYTF.

The chain is built from TRBV7-2 and TRBJ2-5; the match to TRBD2 covers 13 bases. The tail of the sequence fits TRBJ2-7 better, so the J call may be wrong. The CDR3 runs 15 residues. Germline loops: CDR1 SGHTA, CDR2 FQGNSA. CDR3 nucleotide sequence: TGTGCCAGCAGCCTAGGGACTAGCGGGACCTACGAGCAGTACTTC. Protein product: CASSLGTSGTYEQYF.

The V call is TRBV5-6, the J call TRBJ2-5; no clear D. V lost 2 bases and J 5 bases, leaving 4 bases between the germline ends. Per germline, CDR1 SGHDT and CDR2 YYEEEE. The CDR3 extends over 11 amino acids. DNA for the CDR3: TGTGCCAGCAGCTTTAGTGAGACCCAGTACTTC. Protein product: CASSFSETQYF.

The rearrangement uses TRBV10-2 and TRBJ2-1; D might be TRBD2 (5 bases). Deletions cut 6 bases from V and 7 bases from J, with 19 bases between. CDR3 size: 15 residues. The germline gives CDR1 WSHSY, CDR2 SAAADI. CDR3 loop: CASRVAGPRGNEQFF. The CDR3 region has the DNA TGCGCCAGCAGAGTTGCCGGACCGCGAGGGAATGAGCAGTTCTTC.

V and J are TRBV27 and TRBJ2-7, with TRBD2 as a possible D gene (5 bases). Per the germline V gene, CDR1 is MNHEY and CDR2 is SMNVEV (reference sequence). Trimming removed 6 bases at V and 3 bases at J, with 12 bases between. The CDR3 is made up of 13 amino acids. CDR3 sequence: CASRPLGNYEQYF. The DNA of the CDR3 is TGTGCCAGCAGACCACTCGGGAACTACGAGCAGTACTTC.

The V gene is TRBV4-3, the J gene TRBJ2-7, with 7 bases fitting TRBD1. V gave up 4 bases and J gave up 0 bases; unmatched junction bases: 9. Per the germline V gene, CDR1 is LGHNA and CDR2 is YSLEER. The CDR3 covers 16 residues. The chain's CDR3 is CASSPSEGQLSYEQYF. Written as DNA, the CDR3 is TGCGCCAGCAGCCCTTCCGAGGGACAGCTCTCCTACGAGCAGTACTTC.

The V gene is TRBV5-4, the J gene TRBJ2-1; 11 positions match TRBD2. V was pared by 3 bases and J by 1 base, with 3 bases of the junction left unmatched. The CDR3 loop spans 16 amino acids. The germline V gene encodes CDR1 SGHNT and CDR2 YYREEE (reference sequence). The CDR3 DNA sequence: TGTGCCAGCAGCTCCATAGCGGGAGGGTCCTACAATGAGCAGTTCTTC. It yields the protein CASSSIAGGSYNEQFF.

J is TRBJ1-2 and V is TRBV7-2; 10 bases are a match to TRBD1. The CDR3 totals 14 residues. Germline CDR1 is SGHTA and CDR2 is FQGNSA. V was clipped by 5 bases and J by 4 bases; unmatched bases: 4. CDR3 sequence reads: CASSPDRGPYGYTF. In DNA form, the CDR3 reads TGTGCCAGCAGCCCCGACAGGGGGCCCTATGGCTACACCTTC.

The chain joins TRBV15 to TRBJ2-4, with 10 bases fitting TRBD2. The trim removed 0 bases at V and 5 bases at J, leaving 4 bases unmatched. Germline V gives CDR1 LNHNV, CDR2 YYDKDF (reference sequence). The CDR3 consists of 16 residues. The CDR3 loop is CATSRDISGGENIQYF. The CDR3 nucleotides are TGTGCCACCAGCAGAGATATAAGCGGGGGGGAAAACATTCAGTACTTC.

Details on this clone: Other DNA sequences in the sample encode the same CDR3. V usage is TRBV5-1 and J usage is TRBJ2-5, with 7 bases identical to TRBD1. J gave up 5 bases and V 4 bases, and 8 bases lay outside the gene matches. The CDR3 has 14 residues. The germline V gene encodes CDR1 SGHRS and CDR2 YFSETQ. The CDR3 DNA follows: TGCGCCAGCAGCCCGGGGACAGAAGGGGAGACCCAGTACTTC. This encodes CASSPGTEGETQYF.

This sequence joins TRBV10-3 and TRBJ1-1; D perhaps matches TRBD1 (5 bases). The CDR3 extends over 14 amino acids. Trimming removed 7 bases at V and 4 bases at J, with 16 bases between. CDR1 is ENHRY and CDR2 is SYGVKD in the germline V gene. CDR3: CAITPLGGGTEAFF. The CDR3 coding sequence is TGTGCCATCACTCCACTCGGGGGTGGCACTGAAGCTTTCTTT.

The chain employs TRBV4-1 and TRBJ2-2, with unresolved D. The CDR3 length is 15 residues. CDR1 is MGHRA and CDR2 is YSYEKL in the germline V gene. With 0 bases removed from V and 2 bases from J, the gap between germline ends came to 7 bases. The CDR3 DNA is TGCGCCAGCAGCCAAGAGCCGGTTAACACCGGGGAGCTGTTTTTT. It codes for CASSQEPVNTGELFF.

J is TRBJ1-1 and V is TRBV28; D ambiguous. The V and J ends lost 5 bases and 11 bases respectively, with 12 bases between them. Germline loops: CDR1 MDHEN, CDR2 SYDVKM. This CDR3 is 11 amino acids long. CDR3 DNA: TGTGCCAGCAGTAGCAATCTGAACGCTTTCTTT. Translated, it gives CASSSNLNAFF.

This clone came up a few times. One junction end does not reproduce the germline sequence, and a read error may be involved. This chain joins TRBV30 and TRBJ2-2; 9 bases match TRBD2. Germline CDR1 is GTSNPN and CDR2 is SVGIG (reference sequence). CDR3 length: 15 residues. The CDR3 sequence: CAWGVPSGKAGELFF. The DNA for the CDR3 is TGTGCCTGGGGTGTGCCTAGCGGGAAGGCCGGGGAGCTGTTTTTT.

This chain uses TRBV30 with TRBJ1-2; no firm D call. Looked up from germline, CDR1 is GTSNPN and CDR2 is SVGIG (reference sequence). The CDR3 runs to 13 residues. The V gene lost 0 bases and the J gene lost 4 bases, with 9 bases spanning the gap. The CDR3 here is CAWSVSGSYGYTF. For the CDR3, the DNA is TGTGCCTGGAGTGTTTCGGGGTCCTATGGCTACACCTTC.

The rearrangement links TRBV6-6 to TRBJ1-2; 11 nucleotides line up with TRBD1. Per the germline V gene, CDR1 is MNHNY and CDR2 is SVGAGI (reference sequence). The CDR3 runs to 12 residues. V shed 10 bases, J shed 7 bases, and the junction held 5 bases outside the gene matches. CDR3 sequence (DNA): TGTGCCATTCCCGGGACAGGGGGTGGCTACACCTTC. Translating gives CAIPGTGGGYTF.

The V gene is TRBV10-2, the J gene TRBJ2-7; 9 nucleotides align to TRBD2. Trimming removed 8 bases from V and 6 bases from J; junction bases left unmatched: 8. CDR1 and CDR2 from the germline V gene are WSHSY and SAAADI. The CDR3 length is 13 residues. CDR3 residues: CASGGLATCEQYF. The DNA of the CDR3 is TGCGCCAGCGGGGGACTAGCCACCTGCGAGCAGTACTTC.

This sequence joins TRBV7-6 and TRBJ2-7, with D possibly TRBD1 on 6 matching bases. There are 13 residues in the CDR3. CDR1 is SGHVS, CDR2 FNYEAQ, per germline. V gave up 5 bases and J gave up 4 bases, with 12 bases separating them. In nucleotides, the CDR3 is TGTGCCAGCAGCACCACGGACAGATACGAGCAGTACTTC. It is translated as CASSTTDRYEQYF.

The chain links TRBV27 to TRBJ1-2; D possibly corresponds to TRBD1 (6 bases). This CDR3 spans 16 amino acids. CDR1 is MNHEY and CDR2 is SMNVEV in the germline V gene (reference sequence). V was clipped by 0 bases and J by 1 base, with 12 bases between them. CDR3 loop: CASSLSIGQLNYGYTF. Here the CDR3 DNA reads TGTGCCAGCAGTTTATCGATTGGACAGCTTAACTATGGCTACACCTTC.

The rearrangement links TRBV6-5 to TRBJ2-2, with TRBD1 as a possible D gene (5 bases). CDR1 and CDR2 from the germline V gene are MNHEY and SVGAGI. The V and J ends lost 11 bases and 5 bases respectively, with 12 bases between them. CDR3 length: 12 residues. DNA of the CDR3: TGTGCCGGGGCCCCATTGACCGGGGAGCTGTTTTTT. Translating it yields CAGAPLTGELFF.